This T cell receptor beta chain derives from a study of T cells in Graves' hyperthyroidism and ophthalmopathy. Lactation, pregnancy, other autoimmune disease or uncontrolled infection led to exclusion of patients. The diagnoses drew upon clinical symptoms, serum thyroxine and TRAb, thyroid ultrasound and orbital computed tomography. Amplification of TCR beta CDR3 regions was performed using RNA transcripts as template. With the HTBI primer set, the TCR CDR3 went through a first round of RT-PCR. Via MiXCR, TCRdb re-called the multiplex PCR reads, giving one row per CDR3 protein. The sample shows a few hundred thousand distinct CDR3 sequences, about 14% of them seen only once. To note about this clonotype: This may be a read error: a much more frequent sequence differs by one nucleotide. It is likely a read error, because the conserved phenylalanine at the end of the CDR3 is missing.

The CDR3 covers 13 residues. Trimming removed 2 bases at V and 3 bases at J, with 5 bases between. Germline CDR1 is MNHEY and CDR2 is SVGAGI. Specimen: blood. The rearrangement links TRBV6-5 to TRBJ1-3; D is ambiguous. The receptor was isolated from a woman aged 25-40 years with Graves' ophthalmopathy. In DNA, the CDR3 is TGTGCCAGCAGTTACCGGCATGGAAACACCATATATTCT. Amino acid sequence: CASSYRHGNTIYS.